This entry lists 10 T cell receptor beta chains sequenced from one sample in a study of T-cell memory formation after mild COVID-19. TCRdb used MiXCR to reprocess the 5' RACE reads, holding one entry per CDR3 protein. The table lists roughly 560,000 distinct CDR3 sequences, around 20% of them singletons. The material sequenced was PBMCs or a T cell subset sorted from them (not recorded which). These receptors were collected from an adult woman who had mild COVID-19 (a few samples of this study predate the infection). Cell type and time point are not known.

CDR3 DNA: TGTGCCACCAGTGATTTTGACTTCAATACGCAGTATTTT. Residues: CATSDFDFNTQYF. The chain has TRBV24-1 and TRBJ2-3, with no clear D. The CDR3 consists of 13 residues. Germline V gives CDR1 KGHDR, CDR2 SFDVKD. The V end was cut by 1 base, the J end by 7 bases, with 8 bases between.

The rearrangement uses TRBV7-9 and TRBJ2-1, with D possibly TRBD2 on 5 matching bases. V was cut by 5 bases and J by 0 bases, with 11 bases left in between. Germline CDR1 and CDR2: SEHNR and FQNEAQ (reference sequence). The CDR3 contains 15 residues. The CDR3 coding sequence is TGTGCCAGCAGCCTCGGACTGGGCTCCTACAATGAGCAGTTCTTC. It specifies CASSLGLGSYNEQFF.

This clonotype turned up a few times. The V call is TRBV19, the J call TRBJ2-3; D is perhaps TRBD2 (6 bases). Germline lookup yields CDR1 LNHDA and CDR2 SQIVND (reference sequence). The CDR3 consists of 16 residues. Trimming pared 4 bases from V and 0 bases from J, leaving 14 bases between. CDR3 DNA: TGTGCCAGTAGTACCTGGGACTCCCCGAGCACAGATACGCAGTATTTT. Translated: CASSTWDSPSTDTQYF.

This clonotype was observed many times. V gene TRBV29-1 combines with J gene TRBJ2-1; the match to TRBD2 covers 7 bases. With V trimmed by 4 bases and J by 3 bases, 9 bases remained unmatched. CDR3 length: 15 amino acids. The germline V gene has CDR1 SQVTM and CDR2 ANQGSEA. The CDR3, as DNA: TGCAGCGTTGTCCGCGGGAGTAGCGACTACAATGAGCAGTTCTTC. As protein: CSVVRGSSDYNEQFF.

The V call is TRBV7-9, the J call TRBJ1-4, with 9 bases that match TRBD1. V shed 1 base, J shed 8 bases, and the junction held 2 bases outside the gene matches. CDR3 length equals 14 residues. The germline V gene encodes CDR1 SEHNR and CDR2 FQNEAQ (reference sequence). The CDR3 here is CASSLGTGEEKLFF. CDR3 nucleotides: TGTGCCAGCAGCTTAGGGACAGGGGAAGAAAAACTGTTTTTT.

The rearrangement links TRBV20-1 to TRBJ2-2, with D perhaps TRBD1 (5 bases). V was shortened by 0 bases and J by 8 bases, with 13 bases between the two germline ends. The germline CDR1 and CDR2 sequences are DFQATT and SNEGSKA (reference sequence). There are 14 residues in the CDR3. CDR3 in DNA: TGCAGTGCTAGAGATCTTGGGGCTGAGGGGGAGCTGTTTTTT. Residues: CSARDLGAEGELFF.

The table lists this clonotype with a few counts. The junction does not match germline at one end; this may be a read error. The genes are TRBV5-1 and TRBJ2-2, with D perhaps TRBD2 (5 bases). The CDR3 has 15 residues. Germline V gives CDR1 SGHRS, CDR2 YFSETQ. CDR3 protein: CASSLGAVNTGELFF. The CDR3 coding sequence is TGTGCCAGCAGCTTAGGAGCGGTGAACACCGGGGAGCTGTTTTTT.

This clonotype was observed a few times. The chain joins TRBV12-3 or TRBV12-4 to TRBJ2-3; D might be TRBD2 (5 bases). V lost 6 bases to trimming and J lost 0 bases, with 10 bases between them. The CDR3 has 14 residues. CDR3 bases: TGTGCCAGCAGCCGGGAAACTAGCACAGATACGCAGTATTTT. As protein: CASSRETSTDTQYF.

This clonotype was counted ten times or more. V and J are TRBV7-6 and TRBJ2-3, with 11 positions matching TRBD2. CDR1 and CDR2 from the germline V gene are SGHVS and FNYEAQ. The J segment lost 0 bases and the V segment lost 4 bases, leaving 3 bases of the junction unmatched. This CDR3 is built from 16 residues. CDR3 sequence (DNA): TGTGCCAGCAGCTCGGGACTAGCGGCGAGCACAGATACGCAGTATTTT. Its protein is CASSSGLAASTDTQYF.

The chain employs TRBV4-2 and TRBJ2-7; D is unclear. From germline, CDR1 is LGHNA and CDR2 YNFKEQ. V was shortened by 0 bases and J by 0 bases, with 9 bases between the two germline ends. The CDR3 covers 15 residues. The DNA for the CDR3 is TGTGCCAGCAGCCAAGAGGCGGTAAGCTCCTACGAGCAGTACTTC. This translates into CASSQEAVSSYEQYF.